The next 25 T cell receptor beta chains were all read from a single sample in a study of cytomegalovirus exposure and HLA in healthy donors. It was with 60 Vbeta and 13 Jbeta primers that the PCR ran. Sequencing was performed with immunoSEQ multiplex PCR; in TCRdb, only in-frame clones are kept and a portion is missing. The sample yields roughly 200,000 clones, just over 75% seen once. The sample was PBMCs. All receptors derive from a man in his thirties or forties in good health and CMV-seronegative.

The CDR3 bases are TGCGCCAGCAGCTTGGGGGGACAGGGGGACTCCTACGAGCAGTACTTC. Protein product: CASSLGGQGDSYEQYF. The J gene is TRBJ2-7, the V gene TRBV5-1, with 11 positions matching TRBD1. The CDR3 has 16 residues. Germline-derived CDR1 and CDR2 are SGHRS and YFSETQ. Trimming cost V 0 bases and J 0 bases; bases outside gene matches: 2.

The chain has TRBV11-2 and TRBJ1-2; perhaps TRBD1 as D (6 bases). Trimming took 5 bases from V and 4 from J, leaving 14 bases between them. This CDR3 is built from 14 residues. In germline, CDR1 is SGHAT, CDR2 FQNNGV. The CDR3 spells CASSIETGSYGYTF. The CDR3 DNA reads TGTGCCAGCAGCATCGAAACAGGGAGCTATGGCTACACCTTC.

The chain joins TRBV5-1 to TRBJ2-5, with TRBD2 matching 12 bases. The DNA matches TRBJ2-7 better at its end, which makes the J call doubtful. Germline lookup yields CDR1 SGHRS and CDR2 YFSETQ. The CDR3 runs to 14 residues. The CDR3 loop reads CASSWTSGVYEQYF. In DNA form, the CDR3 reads TGCGCCAGCAGCTGGACTAGCGGGGTCTACGAGCAGTACTTC.

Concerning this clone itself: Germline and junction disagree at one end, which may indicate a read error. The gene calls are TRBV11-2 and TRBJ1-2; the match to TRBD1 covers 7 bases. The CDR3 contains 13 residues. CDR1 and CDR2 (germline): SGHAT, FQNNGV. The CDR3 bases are TGTGCCGGCAGCGGGACAGTAAACTATGGCTACACCTTC. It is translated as CAGSGTVNYGYTF.

Written as DNA, the CDR3 is TGTGCCATCAGCGCCGGACTAGCCCCAGAGACCCAGTACTTC. Its translation is CAISAGLAPETQYF. The genes are TRBV10-3 and TRBJ2-5, with 8 bases identical to TRBD2. The junction had 7 bases not matched to a gene; V was cut back by 6 bases and J by 4 bases. The CDR3 is made up of 14 amino acids. The V gene's germline CDR1 is ENHRY and CDR2 SYGVKD.

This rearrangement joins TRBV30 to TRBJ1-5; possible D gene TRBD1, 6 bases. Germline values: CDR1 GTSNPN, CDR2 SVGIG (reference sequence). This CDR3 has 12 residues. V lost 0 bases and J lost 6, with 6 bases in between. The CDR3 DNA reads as TGTGCCTGGAGTGTACAGGGTCAGCCCCAGCATTTT. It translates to CAWSVQGQPQHF.

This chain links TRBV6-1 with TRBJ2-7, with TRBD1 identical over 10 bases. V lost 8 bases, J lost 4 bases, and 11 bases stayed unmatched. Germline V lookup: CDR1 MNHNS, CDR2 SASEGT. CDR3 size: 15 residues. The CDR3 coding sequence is TGTGCCAGCGGGGGGAGGGGACAGGGGACTTACGAGCAGTACTTC. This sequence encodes CASGGRGQGTYEQYF.

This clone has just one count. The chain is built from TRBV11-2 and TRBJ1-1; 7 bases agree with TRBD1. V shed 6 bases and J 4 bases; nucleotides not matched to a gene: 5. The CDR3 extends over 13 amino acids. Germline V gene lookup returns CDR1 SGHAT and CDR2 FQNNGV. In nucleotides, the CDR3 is TGTGCCAGCAGGCTTGCAGGGGGCACTGAAGCTTTCTTT. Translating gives CASRLAGGTEAFF.

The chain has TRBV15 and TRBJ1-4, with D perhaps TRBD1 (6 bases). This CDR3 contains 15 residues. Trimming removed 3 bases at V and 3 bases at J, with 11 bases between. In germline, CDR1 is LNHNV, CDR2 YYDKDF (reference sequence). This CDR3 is CATSRRGGANEKLFF. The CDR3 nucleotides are TGTGCCACCAGCAGGAGAGGGGGGGCTAATGAAAAACTGTTTTTT. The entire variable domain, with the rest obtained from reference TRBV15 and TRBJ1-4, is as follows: DAMVIQNPRYQVTQFGKPVTLSCSQTLNHNVMYWYQQKSSQAPKLLFHYYDKDFNNEADTPDNFQSRRPNTSFCFLDIRSPGLGDTAMYLCATSRRGGANEKLFFGSGTQLSVL.

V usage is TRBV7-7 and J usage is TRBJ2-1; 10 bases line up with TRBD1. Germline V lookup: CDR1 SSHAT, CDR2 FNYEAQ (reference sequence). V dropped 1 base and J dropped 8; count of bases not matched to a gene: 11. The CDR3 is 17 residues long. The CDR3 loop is CASSLVELGQGWYEQFF. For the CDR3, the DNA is TGTGCCAGCAGCTTAGTGGAATTGGGACAGGGGTGGTATGAGCAGTTCTTC.

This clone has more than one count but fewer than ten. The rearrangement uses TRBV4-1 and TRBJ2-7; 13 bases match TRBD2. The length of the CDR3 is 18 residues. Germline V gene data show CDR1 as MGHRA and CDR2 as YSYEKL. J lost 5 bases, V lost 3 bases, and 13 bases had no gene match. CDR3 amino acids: CASSQHSKGLAGDNEQYF. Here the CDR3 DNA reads TGCGCCAGCAGCCAGCACTCGAAAGGACTAGCGGGAGACAACGAGCAGTACTTC.

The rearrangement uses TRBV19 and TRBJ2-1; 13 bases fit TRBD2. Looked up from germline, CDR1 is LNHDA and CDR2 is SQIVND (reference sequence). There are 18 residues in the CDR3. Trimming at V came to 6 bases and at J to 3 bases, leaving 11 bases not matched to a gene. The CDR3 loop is CASRADRWTSGSYNEQFF. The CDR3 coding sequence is TGTGCCAGTAGAGCGGACCGATGGACTAGCGGGAGCTACAATGAGCAGTTCTTC.

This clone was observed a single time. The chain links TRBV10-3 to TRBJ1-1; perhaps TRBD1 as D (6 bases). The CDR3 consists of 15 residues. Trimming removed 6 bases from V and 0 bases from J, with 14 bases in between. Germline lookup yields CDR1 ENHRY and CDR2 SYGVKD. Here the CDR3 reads CAIRLREGVNTEAFF. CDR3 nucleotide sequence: TGTGCCATCAGGCTCCGGGAGGGGGTGAACACTGAAGCTTTCTTT.

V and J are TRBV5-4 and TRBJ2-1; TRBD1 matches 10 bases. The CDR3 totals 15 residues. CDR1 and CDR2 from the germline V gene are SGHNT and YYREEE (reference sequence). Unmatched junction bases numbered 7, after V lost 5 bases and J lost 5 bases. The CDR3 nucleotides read TGTGCCAGCAGAAAACCGGGACAGGGGAACAATGAGCAGTTCTTC. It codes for CASRKPGQGNNEQFF.

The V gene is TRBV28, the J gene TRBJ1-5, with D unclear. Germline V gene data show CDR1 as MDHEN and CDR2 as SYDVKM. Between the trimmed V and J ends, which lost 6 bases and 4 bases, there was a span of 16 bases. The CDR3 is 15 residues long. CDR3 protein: CASSLEYKLNQPQHF. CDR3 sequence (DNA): TGTGCCAGCAGCCTTGAATACAAGTTAAATCAGCCCCAGCATTTT.

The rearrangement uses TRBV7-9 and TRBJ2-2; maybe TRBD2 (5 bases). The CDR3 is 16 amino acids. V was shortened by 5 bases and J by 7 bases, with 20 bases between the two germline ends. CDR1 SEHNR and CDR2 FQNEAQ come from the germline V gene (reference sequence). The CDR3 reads CASSPPRPPGYGELFF. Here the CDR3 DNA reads TGTGCCAGCAGCCCCCCCCGGCCACCGGGATACGGGGAGCTGTTTTTT.

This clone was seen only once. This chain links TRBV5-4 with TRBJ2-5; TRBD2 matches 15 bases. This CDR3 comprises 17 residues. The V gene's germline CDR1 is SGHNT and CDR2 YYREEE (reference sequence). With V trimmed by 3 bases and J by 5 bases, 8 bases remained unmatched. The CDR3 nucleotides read TGTGCCAGCAGCTGGGGACTAGCGGGAGGAGTCCCCGAGACCCAGTACTTC. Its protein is CASSWGLAGGVPETQYF.

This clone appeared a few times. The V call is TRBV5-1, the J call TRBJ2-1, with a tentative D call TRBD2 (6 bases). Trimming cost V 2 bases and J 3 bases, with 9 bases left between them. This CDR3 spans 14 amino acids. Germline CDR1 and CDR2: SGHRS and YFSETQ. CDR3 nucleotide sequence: TGCGCCAGCAGCTTAGCGGGCCTCTACAATGAGCAGTTCTTC. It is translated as CASSLAGLYNEQFF.

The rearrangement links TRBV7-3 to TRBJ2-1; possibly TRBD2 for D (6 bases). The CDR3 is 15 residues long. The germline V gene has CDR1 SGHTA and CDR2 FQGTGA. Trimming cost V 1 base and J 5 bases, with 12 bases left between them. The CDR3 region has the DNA TGTGCCAGCAGCTTAATAGCGGAGGAAGACAATGAGCAGTTCTTC. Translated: CASSLIAEEDNEQFF.

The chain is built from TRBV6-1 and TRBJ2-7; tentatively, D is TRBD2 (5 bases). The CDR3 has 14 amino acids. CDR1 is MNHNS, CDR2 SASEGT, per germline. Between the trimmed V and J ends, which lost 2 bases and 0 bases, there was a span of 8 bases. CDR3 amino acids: CASSEYGSSYEQYF. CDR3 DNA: TGTGCCAGCAGTGAATATGGGAGCTCCTACGAGCAGTACTTC.

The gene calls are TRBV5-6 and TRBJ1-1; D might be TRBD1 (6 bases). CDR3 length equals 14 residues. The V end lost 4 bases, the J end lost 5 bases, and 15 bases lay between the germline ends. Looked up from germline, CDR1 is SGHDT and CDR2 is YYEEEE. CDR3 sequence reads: CASSPDSRRTEAFF. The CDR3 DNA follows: TGTGCCAGCAGCCCGGACAGTAGGAGGACTGAAGCTTTCTTT.

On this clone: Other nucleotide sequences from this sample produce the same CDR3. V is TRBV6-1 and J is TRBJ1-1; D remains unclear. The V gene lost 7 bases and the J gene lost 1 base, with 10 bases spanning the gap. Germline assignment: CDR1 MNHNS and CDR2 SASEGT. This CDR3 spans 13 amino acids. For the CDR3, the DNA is TGTGCCAGCAAGTCCCCAGAGAACACTGAAGCTTTCTTT. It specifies CASKSPENTEAFF.

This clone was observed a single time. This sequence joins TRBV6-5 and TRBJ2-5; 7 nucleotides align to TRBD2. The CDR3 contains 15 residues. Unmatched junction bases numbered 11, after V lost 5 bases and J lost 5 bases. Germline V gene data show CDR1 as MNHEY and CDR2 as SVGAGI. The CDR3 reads CASSRTGGRGETQYF. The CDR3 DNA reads TGTGCCAGCAGTAGAACAGGAGGGCGGGGGGAGACCCAGTACTTC.

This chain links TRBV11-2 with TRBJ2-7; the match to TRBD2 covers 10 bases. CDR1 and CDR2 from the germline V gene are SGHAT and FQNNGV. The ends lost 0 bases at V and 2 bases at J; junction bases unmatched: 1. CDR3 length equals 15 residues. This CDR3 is CASSLDLAGAYEQYF. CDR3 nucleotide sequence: TGTGCCAGCAGCTTAGATCTAGCGGGGGCCTACGAGCAGTACTTC. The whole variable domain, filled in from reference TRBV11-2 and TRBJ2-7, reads EAGVAQSPRYKIIEKRQSVAFWCNPISGHATLYWYQQILGQGPKLLIQFQNNGVVDDSQLPKDRFSAERLKGVDSTLKIQPAKLEDSAVYLCASSLDLAGAYEQYFGPGTRLTVT.

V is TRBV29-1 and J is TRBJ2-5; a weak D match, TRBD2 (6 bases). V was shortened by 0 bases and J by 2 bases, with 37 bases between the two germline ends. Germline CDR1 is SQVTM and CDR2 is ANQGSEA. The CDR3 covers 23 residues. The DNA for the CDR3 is TGCAGCGTTGAAGATTGGAGTAGCTTCGGCCTTACAATCGAAGGGGAGGTACAAGAGACCCAGTACTTC. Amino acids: CSVEDWSSFGLTIEGEVQETQYF.